The rows below give T cell receptor beta chains drawn from one sample of a study of blood T cell repertoires in COVID-19. Generated by immunoSEQ multiplex PCR, the TCRdb table keeps only in-frame clones and is missing some. The sample contains under 200,000 clones, around 87% of which appear only once. Material for sequencing was PBMCs or T cells enriched from blood (not recorded which). The receptors come from a woman aged 40 to 55 in a cohort exposed to, infected with or recovered from COVID-19 (not recorded which). CDR3s include the opening cysteine and the closing phenylalanine or tryptophan. The D gene is left open where the match is weak. Not every row has a clone size; where given, it reads once, few, many or a size class.

d_call: TRBD1
j_call: TRBJ1-1
clone_size: .
v_call: TRBV2
cdr3_nt: TGTGCCAGCAGTGGGACAGGGGAGGCCACTGAAGCTTTCTTT
cdr3_aa: CASSGTGEATEAFF

d_call: TRBD1
j_call: TRBJ1-1
clone_size: .
v_call: TRBV19
cdr3_nt: TGTGCCAGTAGTACGACAGGGGGCTGGACTGAAGCTTTCTTT
cdr3_aa: CASSTTGGWTEAFF

d_call: TRBD1
j_call: TRBJ2-1
clone_size: .
v_call: TRBV29-1
cdr3_nt: TGCAGCGTTGAATCAGGGGGCAATGAGCAGTTCTTC
cdr3_aa: CSVESGGNEQFF

d_call: .
j_call: TRBJ2-7
clone_size: .
v_call: TRBV27
cdr3_nt: TGTGCCAGCAGTTCCCCCGGGTCTTCCTACGAGCAGTACTTC
cdr3_aa: CASSSPGSSYEQYF

d_call: .
j_call: TRBJ2-7
clone_size: few
v_call: TRBV2
cdr3_nt: TGTGCCAGCACTCGGGACAATCTCTACGAGCAGTACTTC
cdr3_aa: CASTRDNLYEQYF

d_call: .
j_call: TRBJ1-1
clone_size: .
v_call: TRBV15
cdr3_nt: TGTGCCACCAGCAAAAATCGAGCGGGTATCGATTCCTCTGAAGCTTTCTTT
cdr3_aa: CATSKNRAGIDSSEAFF

d_call: TRBD2
j_call: TRBJ2-3
clone_size: .
v_call: TRBV15
cdr3_nt: TGTGCCACTGCGGGGGAGGGCGAGGTCACAGATACGCAGTATTTT
cdr3_aa: CATAGEGEVTDTQYF

d_call: .
j_call: TRBJ1-1
clone_size: .
v_call: TRBV7-2
cdr3_nt: TGTGCCAGCAGCTTACAGGGACATTTGAACACTGAAGCTTTCTTT
cdr3_aa: CASSLQGHLNTEAFF

d_call: .
j_call: TRBJ2-7
clone_size: .
v_call: TRBV27
cdr3_nt: TGTGCCAGCAGTCCAGGGGCGAAGGGGTCCTACGAGCAGTACTTC
cdr3_aa: CASSPGAKGSYEQYF

d_call: TRBD1
j_call: TRBJ1-1
clone_size: once
v_call: TRBV5-1
cdr3_nt: TGCGCCAGCAGCTGGCAGACAGGGGCCGAGACAGCTGAAGCTTTCTTT
cdr3_aa: CASSWQTGAETAEAFF

d_call: TRBD2
j_call: TRBJ2-2
clone_size: .
v_call: TRBV7-2
cdr3_nt: TGTGCCAGCAGCGGACTAGCGGGAGGGAACACCGGGGAGCTGTTTTTT
cdr3_aa: CASSGLAGGNTGELFF

d_call: .
j_call: TRBJ1-6
clone_size: few
v_call: TRBV7-8
cdr3_nt: TGTGCCAGCACCGCCCGGGGGGACGGTTATAATTCACCCCTCCACTTT
cdr3_aa: CASTARGDGYNSPLHF

d_call: TRBD2
j_call: TRBJ2-1
clone_size: .
v_call: TRBV5-1
cdr3_nt: TGCGCCAGCAGCACGGGACTAGCGGGGGCCTACAATGAGCAGTTCTTC
cdr3_aa: CASSTGLAGAYNEQFF

d_call: .
j_call: TRBJ1-2
clone_size: .
v_call: TRBV18
cdr3_nt: TGTGCCAGCTCACCACAGGGAGGCTCGGGCAGCTACACCTTC
cdr3_aa: CASSPQGGSGSYTF

d_call: .
j_call: TRBJ2-1
clone_size: .
v_call: TRBV5-1
cdr3_nt: TGCGCCAGCAGCCCGGGCAATGAGCAGTTCTTC
cdr3_aa: CASSPGNEQFF

d_call: .
j_call: TRBJ2-2
clone_size: .
v_call: TRBV29-1
cdr3_nt: TGCAGCGTTGAGCGCAGGGGGGTGGACACCGGGGAGCTGTTTTTT
cdr3_aa: CSVERRGVDTGELFF

d_call: TRBD1
j_call: TRBJ1-1
clone_size: .
v_call: TRBV7-9
cdr3_nt: TGTGCCAGCAGCTTAAAGGCCTATGGACAGGGAAGGGACACTGAAGCTTTCTTT
cdr3_aa: CASSLKAYGQGRDTEAFF

d_call: TRBD1
j_call: TRBJ1-2
clone_size: .
v_call: TRBV7-9
cdr3_nt: TGTGCCAGCAGCCCTCGACAGGGCGATGGCTACACCTTC
cdr3_aa: CASSPRQGDGYTF

d_call: .
j_call: TRBJ2-7
clone_size: .
v_call: TRBV4-2
cdr3_nt: TGTGCCAGCAGCCAAGAGGGGGACACGTCCTACGAGCAGTACTTC
cdr3_aa: CASSQEGDTSYEQYF

d_call: .
j_call: TRBJ1-2
clone_size: .
v_call: TRBV19
cdr3_nt: TGTGCCAGTAGTATGCGGGGCGACTATGGCTACACCTTC
cdr3_aa: CASSMRGDYGYTF

d_call: .
j_call: TRBJ1-2
clone_size: .
v_call: TRBV4-2
cdr3_nt: TGTGCCAGCAGCCAAGAACAGAGGGGGTGGTTCTATGGCTACACCTTC
cdr3_aa: CASSQEQRGWFYGYTF

d_call: .
j_call: TRBJ2-2
clone_size: .
v_call: TRBV10-3
cdr3_nt: TGTGCCATCAGTGAGATAGTGGCCGGGGAGCTGTTTTTT
cdr3_aa: CAISEIVAGELFF

d_call: TRBD1
j_call: TRBJ1-1
clone_size: .
v_call: TRBV5-4
cdr3_nt: TGTGCCAGCAGAATCAGGGGGGACACTGAAGCTTTCTTT
cdr3_aa: CASRIRGDTEAFF

d_call: TRBD1
j_call: TRBJ1-2
clone_size: .
v_call: TRBV23-1
cdr3_nt: TGCGCCAGCAGTCAAGGGCCCGTGGACGACAGGGGACCTAACTATGGCTACACCTTC
cdr3_aa: CASSQGPVDDRGPNYGYTF

d_call: .
j_call: TRBJ1-3
clone_size: .
v_call: TRBV30
cdr3_nt: TGTGCCTGGAGTGTACACAGGGTTAACACCATATATTTT
cdr3_aa: CAWSVHRVNTIYF

d_call: TRBD1
j_call: TRBJ2-7
clone_size: .
v_call: TRBV27
cdr3_nt: TGTGCCAGCAGTTTAGGCAGGGGGAACGAGCAGTACTTC
cdr3_aa: CASSLGRGNEQYF

d_call: .
j_call: TRBJ1-3
clone_size: .
v_call: TRBV4-2
cdr3_nt: TGTGCCAGCAGCCCAGAACCAACCAGATACACCATATATTTT
cdr3_aa: CASSPEPTRYTIYF

d_call: .
j_call: TRBJ2-3
clone_size: .
v_call: TRBV12-2
cdr3_nt: TGTGCAAGTCGCTTAGGAGGTAATTTCGGACTGTCAGATACGCAGTATTTT
cdr3_aa: CASRLGGNFGLSDTQYF

d_call: TRBD1
j_call: TRBJ1-6
clone_size: few
v_call: TRBV6-5
cdr3_nt: TGTGCCAGCAGTACAGGGGGACAGGAGAATTCACCCCTCCACTTT
cdr3_aa: CASSTGGQENSPLHF

d_call: .
j_call: TRBJ2-2
clone_size: .
v_call: TRBV4-1
cdr3_nt: TGCGCCAGCAGCCAGGTACACCCGAAGAACACCGGGGAGCTGTTTTTT
cdr3_aa: CASSQVHPKNTGELFF

d_call: .
j_call: TRBJ1-2
clone_size: .
v_call: TRBV9
cdr3_nt: TGTGCCAGCAGCGTAGCCGGGAGGAACTATGGCTACACCTTC
cdr3_aa: CASSVAGRNYGYTF

d_call: .
j_call: TRBJ2-3
clone_size: .
v_call: TRBV18
cdr3_nt: TGTGCCAGCTCACCCCAGGGGGATACGCAGTATTTT
cdr3_aa: CASSPQGDTQYF

d_call: TRBD1
j_call: TRBJ1-2
clone_size: .
v_call: TRBV30
cdr3_nt: TGTGCCTGGAGTATACAGGGGATCTATGGCTACACCTTC
cdr3_aa: CAWSIQGIYGYTF

d_call: TRBD1
j_call: TRBJ2-7
clone_size: .
v_call: TRBV11-3
cdr3_nt: TGTGCCAGCAGCTCCCGGGACAGAATCGAGCAGTACTTC
cdr3_aa: CASSSRDRIEQYF

d_call: TRBD1
j_call: TRBJ2-7
clone_size: many
v_call: TRBV7-8
cdr3_nt: TGTGCCAGCAGCTTATCCCTGGGGACAGGGGAATACGAGCAGTACTTC
cdr3_aa: CASSLSLGTGEYEQYF

d_call: TRBD1
j_call: TRBJ1-3
clone_size: .
v_call: TRBV6-1
cdr3_nt: TGTGCCAGCAGTGCCCTACAGGGGGCAGCTGGAAACACCATATATTTT
cdr3_aa: CASSALQGAAGNTIYF

d_call: TRBD2
j_call: TRBJ2-3
clone_size: .
v_call: TRBV7-9
cdr3_nt: TGTGCCGCACACTGGGGACTAGCGAAGAGCACAGATACGCAGTATTTT
cdr3_aa: CAAHWGLAKSTDTQYF

d_call: TRBD2
j_call: TRBJ2-3
clone_size: .
v_call: TRBV7-2
cdr3_nt: TGTGCCAGCAGCCCGACTAGCGGGGTCTCAGATACGCAGTATTTT
cdr3_aa: CASSPTSGVSDTQYF

d_call: TRBD1
j_call: TRBJ2-5
clone_size: .
v_call: TRBV3-1/TRBV3-2
cdr3_nt: TGTGCCAGCAGCCTTAGGACAGGGCGAGAGACCCAGTACTTC
cdr3_aa: CASSLRTGRETQYF

d_call: .
j_call: TRBJ2-1
clone_size: .
v_call: TRBV4-1
cdr3_nt: TGCGCCAGCAGCCAACCCGGACTGGGGACCTACAATGAGCAGTTCTTC
cdr3_aa: CASSQPGLGTYNEQFF

d_call: TRBD1
j_call: TRBJ2-1
clone_size: .
v_call: TRBV12-3/TRBV12-4
cdr3_nt: TGTGCCAGCAGGACGGACAGGGCAAATGAGCAGTTCTTC
cdr3_aa: CASRTDRANEQFF

d_call: .
j_call: TRBJ1-2
clone_size: once
v_call: TRBV6-1
cdr3_nt: TGTGCCAGCAGTGAACCCCCCCGTAGGGGTCTCCTCAACTATGGCTACACCTTC
cdr3_aa: CASSEPPRRGLLNYGYTF

d_call: TRBD1
j_call: TRBJ2-7
clone_size: .
v_call: TRBV23-1
cdr3_nt: TGCGCCAGCAGTTATATGGACAGGGTGAGCTCCTACGAGCAGTACTTC
cdr3_aa: CASSYMDRVSSYEQYF

d_call: .
j_call: TRBJ1-1
clone_size: .
v_call: TRBV19
cdr3_nt: TGTGCCAGTAGTATCTCTCAGGGTAGCACTGAAGCTTTCTTT
cdr3_aa: CASSISQGSTEAFF

d_call: .
j_call: TRBJ1-3
clone_size: .
v_call: TRBV10-3
cdr3_nt: TGTGCCATCAGGACAGACTCTGGAAACACCATATATTTT
cdr3_aa: CAIRTDSGNTIYF

d_call: TRBD2
j_call: TRBJ2-1
clone_size: .
v_call: TRBV11-2
cdr3_nt: TGTGCCAGCAGCCTAGACCGAGGCGGGAGGTCCTACAATGAGCAGTTCTTC
cdr3_aa: CASSLDRGGRSYNEQFF

d_call: .
j_call: TRBJ2-1
clone_size: .
v_call: TRBV9
cdr3_nt: TGTGCCAGCAGCGAAGCAGGGGTGGGCAATGAGCAGTTCTTC
cdr3_aa: CASSEAGVGNEQFF

d_call: TRBD1
j_call: TRBJ1-2
clone_size: .
v_call: TRBV29-1
cdr3_nt: TGCAGCGTCCGGACAGGGGGGTCCTATGGCTACACCTTC
cdr3_aa: CSVRTGGSYGYTF

d_call: .
j_call: TRBJ2-1
clone_size: .
v_call: TRBV19
cdr3_nt: TGTGCCAGTAGTTACAGGGGCCAGCGCGGGGGGACGGCTGAGCAGTTCTTC
cdr3_aa: CASSYRGQRGGTAEQFF

d_call: .
j_call: TRBJ2-1
clone_size: .
v_call: TRBV7-2
cdr3_nt: TGTGCCAGCAGCTTGAGGACAGACTACAATGAGCAGTTCTTC
cdr3_aa: CASSLRTDYNEQFF

d_call: TRBD1
j_call: TRBJ2-7
clone_size: once
v_call: TRBV24-1
cdr3_nt: TGTGCCACCAGCCGGACAGGGGGCAACGAGCAGTACTTC
cdr3_aa: CATSRTGGNEQYF

d_call: .
j_call: TRBJ1-5
clone_size: once
v_call: TRBV18
cdr3_nt: TGTGCCAGCTCAATCAGGACAGATTATAGCAATCAGCCCCAGCATTTT
cdr3_aa: CASSIRTDYSNQPQHF

d_call: .
j_call: TRBJ2-7
clone_size: once
v_call: TRBV3-1/TRBV3-2
cdr3_nt: TGTGCCAGCAGCCAAGAAATCGACAGGCTAGGGGAGCAGTACTTC
cdr3_aa: CASSQEIDRLGEQYF

d_call: .
j_call: TRBJ1-1
clone_size: .
v_call: TRBV27
cdr3_nt: TGTGCCAGCAGTTTCCGGGGTTACACTGAAGCTTTCTTT
cdr3_aa: CASSFRGYTEAFF

d_call: .
j_call: TRBJ1-1
clone_size: many
v_call: TRBV28
cdr3_nt: TGTGCCAGCAGTTTATTTAGGGGGATGAACACTGAAGCTTTCTTT
cdr3_aa: CASSLFRGMNTEAFF

d_call: .
j_call: TRBJ2-3
clone_size: .
v_call: TRBV4-2
cdr3_nt: TGTGCCAGCAGCGCAACTCTGGCGGCTAGCACAGATACGCAGTATTTT
cdr3_aa: CASSATLAASTDTQYF

d_call: TRBD1
j_call: TRBJ1-2
clone_size: .
v_call: TRBV18
cdr3_nt: TGTGCCAGCTCTCGCGAACAGGGGGAAGTAGATGGCTACACCTTC
cdr3_aa: CASSREQGEVDGYTF

d_call: TRBD1
j_call: TRBJ2-1
clone_size: .
v_call: TRBV29-1
cdr3_nt: TGCAGCGTTATTCCCCGAGGACAGGGTATCCCTGAACAGTTCTTC
cdr3_aa: CSVIPRGQGIPEQFF

d_call: TRBD1
j_call: TRBJ1-2
clone_size: .
v_call: TRBV2
cdr3_nt: TGTGCCAGCACCAGACAGGGGGCGAACTATGGCTACACCTTC
cdr3_aa: CASTRQGANYGYTF

d_call: .
j_call: TRBJ2-2
clone_size: .
v_call: TRBV24-1
cdr3_nt: TGTGCCACCAGTGAATCAGGGGTAGGAGACGGGGAGCTGTTTTTT
cdr3_aa: CATSESGVGDGELFF